This T cell receptor beta chain was documented in a study of blood T cell repertoires in COVID-19. At the level of the study: COVID-19 samples, acute and convalescent, were from the United States, Italy and Spain. T cells, B-cell-depleted T cells, or PBMCs supplied cDNA or gDNA.

This clone was picked up a small number of times. After removal of 0 bases from V and 4 bases from J, the junction contained 7 bases not matched to a gene. Germline assignment: CDR1 SGHRS and CDR2 YFSETQ. CDR3 length equals 15 residues. Source study methods: For nucleated cells, counts were estimated from reference gene primer amplification. Sequenced by immunoSEQ multiplex PCR; TCRdb stores in-frame clones only, minus some. V and J calls and clone size are as listed in that table; D and trimming were resolved from the DNA. The repertoire has 250,000 or so clones, approximately 89% of them found once; the top ten carry about 8.8%.

The sequencing sample was made of peripheral blood. The rearrangement links TRBV5-1 to TRBJ2-7; the match to TRBD1 covers 7 bases. This sequence originates from a man aged 40-49 years with active or convalescent COVID-19. The CDR3 reads CASSLAATGKYEQYF. CDR3 nucleotide sequence: TGCGCCAGCAGCTTGGCCGCGACAGGGAAGTACGAGCAGTACTTC. The complete variable domain, with remaining parts taken from reference TRBV5-1 and TRBJ2-7, reads KAGVTQTPRYLIKTRGQQVTLSCSPISGHRSVSWYQQTPGQGLQFLFEYFSETQRNKGNFPGRFSGRQFSNSRSEMNVSTLELGDSALYLCASSLAATGKYEQYFGPGTRLTVT.